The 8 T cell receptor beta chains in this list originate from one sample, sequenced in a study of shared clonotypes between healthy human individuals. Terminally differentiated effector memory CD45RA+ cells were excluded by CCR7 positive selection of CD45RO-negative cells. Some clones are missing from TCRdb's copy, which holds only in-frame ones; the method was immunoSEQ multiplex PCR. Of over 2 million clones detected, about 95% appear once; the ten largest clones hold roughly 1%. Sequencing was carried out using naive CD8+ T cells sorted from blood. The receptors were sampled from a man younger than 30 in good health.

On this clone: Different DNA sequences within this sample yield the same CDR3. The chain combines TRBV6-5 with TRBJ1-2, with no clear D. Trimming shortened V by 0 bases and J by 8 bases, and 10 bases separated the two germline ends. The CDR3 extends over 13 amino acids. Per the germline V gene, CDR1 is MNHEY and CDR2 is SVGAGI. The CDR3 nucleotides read TGTGCCAGCAGTTACTCAGAGGGAGGCGGCTACACCTTC. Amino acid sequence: CASSYSEGGGYTF.

DNA of the CDR3: TGTGCCTGGAGTGCTTCGGCCAGAGAGCAGTTCTTC. This codes for CAWSASAREQFF. The rearrangement links TRBV30 to TRBJ2-1; D is unclear. V was trimmed by 1 base and J by 10 bases, leaving 11 bases between them. This CDR3 is built from 12 residues. Germline CDR1 and CDR2: GTSNPN and SVGIG (reference sequence).

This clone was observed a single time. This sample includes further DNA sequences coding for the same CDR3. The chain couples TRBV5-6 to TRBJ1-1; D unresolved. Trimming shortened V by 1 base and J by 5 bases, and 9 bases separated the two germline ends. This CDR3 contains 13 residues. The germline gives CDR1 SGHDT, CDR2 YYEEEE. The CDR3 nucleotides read TGTGCCAGCAGCTTGAGTTGGGGAACTGAAGCTTTCTTT. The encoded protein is CASSLSWGTEAFF. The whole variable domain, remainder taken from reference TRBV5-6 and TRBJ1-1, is DAGVTQSPTHLIKTRGQQVTLRCSPKSGHDTVSWYQQALGQGPQFIFQYYEEEERQRGNFPDRFSGHQFPNYSSELNVNALLLGDSALYLCASSLSWGTEAFFGQGTRLTVV.

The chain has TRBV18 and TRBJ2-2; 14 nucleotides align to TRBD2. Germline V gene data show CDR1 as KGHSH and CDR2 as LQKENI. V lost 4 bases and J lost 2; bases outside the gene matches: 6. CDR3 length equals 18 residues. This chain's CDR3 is CASSHGTSGSANTGELFF. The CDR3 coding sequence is TGTGCCAGCTCACACGGGACTAGCGGGAGCGCAAACACCGGGGAGCTGTTTTTT.

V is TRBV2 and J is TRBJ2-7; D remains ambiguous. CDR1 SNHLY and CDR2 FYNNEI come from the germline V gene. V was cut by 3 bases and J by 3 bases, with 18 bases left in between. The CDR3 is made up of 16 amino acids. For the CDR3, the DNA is TGTGCCAGCAGTGATTGGCGCACCTCTCCCGGCTACGAGCAGTACTTC. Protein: CASSDWRTSPGYEQYF.

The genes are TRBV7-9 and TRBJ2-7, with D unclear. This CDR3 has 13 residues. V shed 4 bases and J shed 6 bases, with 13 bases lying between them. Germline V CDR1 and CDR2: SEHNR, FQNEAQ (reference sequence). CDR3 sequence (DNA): TGTGCCAGCAGCTCCCCCCCCGGGCCCGAGCAGTACTTC. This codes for CASSSPPGPEQYF.

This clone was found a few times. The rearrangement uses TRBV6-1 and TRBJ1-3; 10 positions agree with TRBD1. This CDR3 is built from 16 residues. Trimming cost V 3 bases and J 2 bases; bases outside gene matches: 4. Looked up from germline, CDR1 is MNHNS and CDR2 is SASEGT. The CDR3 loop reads CASSEWGTGAGNTIYF. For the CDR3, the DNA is TGTGCCAGCAGTGAGTGGGGGACAGGGGCTGGAAACACCATATATTTT.

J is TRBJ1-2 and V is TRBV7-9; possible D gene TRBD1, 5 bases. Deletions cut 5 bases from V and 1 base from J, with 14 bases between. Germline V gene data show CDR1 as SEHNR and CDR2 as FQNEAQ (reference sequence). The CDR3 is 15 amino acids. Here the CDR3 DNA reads TGTGCCAGCAGCAACCAGGACATCCATAACTATGGCTACACCTTC. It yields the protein CASSNQDIHNYGYTF.